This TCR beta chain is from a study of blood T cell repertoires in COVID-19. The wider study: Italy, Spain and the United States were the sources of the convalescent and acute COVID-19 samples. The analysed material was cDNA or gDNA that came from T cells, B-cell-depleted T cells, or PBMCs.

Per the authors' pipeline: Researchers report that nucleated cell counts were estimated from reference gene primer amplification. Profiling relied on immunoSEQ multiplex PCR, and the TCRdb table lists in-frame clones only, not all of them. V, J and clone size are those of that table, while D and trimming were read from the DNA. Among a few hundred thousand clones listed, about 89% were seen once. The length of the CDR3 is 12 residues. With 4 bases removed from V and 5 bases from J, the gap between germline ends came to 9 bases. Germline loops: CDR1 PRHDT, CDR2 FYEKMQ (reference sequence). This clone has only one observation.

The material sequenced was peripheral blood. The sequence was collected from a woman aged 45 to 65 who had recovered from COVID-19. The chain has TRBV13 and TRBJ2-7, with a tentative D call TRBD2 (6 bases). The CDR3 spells CASSSTSDEQYF. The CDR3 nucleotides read TGTGCCAGCAGCTCGACTAGTGACGAGCAGTACTTC.